This is a list of T cell receptor beta chains from one sample in a study of T cell responses to AZD1222 COVID-19 vaccine. Profiling relied on immunoSEQ multiplex PCR, and the TCRdb table lists in-frame clones only, not all of them. The sample holds 100,000 or so clones, 89% seen once. The sample here was peripheral blood, taken 28 days after the second AZD1222 dose. These receptors were taken from an adult who received the AZD1222 COVID-19 vaccine. Both conserved end residues are part of each CDR3. D genes are given only for firm matches. Clone size is shown for a subset of rows, as once, few, many or a class of expanded clone.

>TRBV4-2|.|.|TRBJ2-7
TGTGCCAGCAGCCAGGGGGGGCAGGGGGCCTACGAGCAGTACTTC
CASSQGGQGAYEQYF
>TRBV7-9|.|TRBD1|TRBJ2-2
TGTGCCAGCAGCTTCACCGGGACAGGAAAGAACACCGGGGAGCTGTTTTTT
CASSFTGTGKNTGELFF
>TRBV5-1|.|TRBD1|TRBJ2-1
TGCGCCAGCAGCTGGGGACAGTACAATGAGCAGTTCTTC
CASSWGQYNEQFF
>TRBV7-9|.|.|TRBJ2-3
TGTGCCAGCAGCACCCTAGCAAATACGCAGTATTTT
CASSTLANTQYF
>TRBV6-5|.|.|TRBJ2-2
TGTGCCAGCAGGGGGGGTGTGGGCACCGGGGAGCTGTTTTTT
CASRGGVGTGELFF
>TRBV24-1|.|.|TRBJ2-4
TGTGCCACCTCACCCCCCCTAGGGAACGGTAAGGACAAAAACATTCAGTACTTC
CATSPPLGNGKDKNIQYF
>TRBV12-3/TRBV12-4|once|.|TRBJ1-1
TGTGCCAGCAGTTTAGCGGGCGGACTTGAAGCTTTCTTT
CASSLAGGLEAFF
>TRBV18|.|TRBD1|TRBJ2-1
TGTGCCAGCTCACCCTTTATCGGACAGGGAAGGGGTCACAATGAGCAGTTCTTC
CASSPFIGQGRGHNEQFF
>TRBV6-2/TRBV6-3|.|TRBD1|TRBJ1-5
TGTGCCAGCAGCTCCGGACAGGGTAGCAATCAGCCCCAGCATTTT
CASSSGQGSNQPQHF
>TRBV7-3|.|.|TRBJ2-7
TGTGCCAGCAGCTCCGGGAGTCACGGATCGTCCGAGCAGTACTTC
CASSSGSHGSSEQYF
>TRBV9|.|TRBD1|TRBJ1-4
TGTGCCAGCAGCTACGGACAGGGCGTGGGTGAAAAACTGTTTTTT
CASSYGQGVGEKLFF
>TRBV3-1/TRBV3-2|.|.|TRBJ1-1
TGTGCCAGCAGCCAAGTTAAGGTCTCTGAAGCTTTCTTT
CASSQVKVSEAFF
>TRBV12-3/TRBV12-4|.|.|TRBJ1-1
TGTGCCAGCTCCCTTGGTACTGAAGCTTTCTTT
CASSLGTEAFF
>TRBV19|.|TRBD1|TRBJ1-4
TGTGCCAGCCTAGACAGGGAAACTAATGAAAAACTGTTTTTT
CASLDRETNEKLFF
>TRBV9|once|.|TRBJ2-3
TGTGCCAGCAGCGGGAGCTTGGCGGGCACAGGTACGCAGTATTTT
CASSGSLAGTGTQYF
>TRBV9|.|.|TRBJ1-2
TGTGCCAGCAGCGTAGCGGGGGGCGGCTATGGCTACACCTTC
CASSVAGGGYGYTF
>TRBV5-4|.|TRBD1|TRBJ2-2
TGTGCCAGCAGCTTGATCGGACAGGGGGCCGGGGAGCTGTTTTTT
CASSLIGQGAGELFF
>TRBV3-1/TRBV3-2|.|.|TRBJ1-1
TGTGCCAGCAGCCAAGACACTGAAGCTTTCTTT
CASSQDTEAFF
>TRBV28|.|TRBD2|TRBJ2-5
TGTGCCAGCTCGGGCGGGGGAGAGGAGACCCAGTACTTC
CASSGGGEETQYF
>TRBV6-4|once|.|TRBJ1-5
TGTGCCAGCAGTGTAGGCCCCAATCAGCCCCAGCATTTT
CASSVGPNQPQHF
>TRBV2|few|TRBD1|TRBJ2-2
TGTGCCAGCACGGGACAGGCCACCGGGGAGCTGTTTTTT
CASTGQATGELFF
>TRBV5-1|.|.|TRBJ1-2
TGCGCCAGCAGCTTTTTTGGAGGGATAGAGTCCTATGGCTACACCTTC
CASSFFGGIESYGYTF
>TRBV3-1/TRBV3-2|once|.|TRBJ2-2
TGTGCCAGCAGCCAACACGGAGGGGCCGGGGAGCTGTTTTTT
CASSQHGGAGELFF
>TRBV6-5|.|.|TRBJ1-3
TGTGCCAGCAGGGCAGGCAGGATGGGAAACACCATATATTTT
CASRAGRMGNTIYF
>TRBV7-9|.|.|TRBJ2-4
TGTGCCAGCACCGGGGGGACATCGCTAGCCAAAAACATTCAGTACTTC
CASTGGTSLAKNIQYF
>TRBV12-3/TRBV12-4|.|.|TRBJ1-1
TGTGCCAGCAGTTACACAGGGACCACTGAAGCTTTCTTT
CASSYTGTTEAFF
>TRBV7-8|.|.|TRBJ1-1
TGTGCCAGCAGCTCACAACAGGGCTTGAGCACTGAAGCTTTCTTT
CASSSQQGLSTEAFF
>TRBV9|once|.|TRBJ1-5
TGTGCCAGCACCAGGTCCGGGGGTCCGGGGCAGCCCCAGCATTTT
CASTRSGGPGQPQHF
>TRBV6-5|few|.|TRBJ2-7
TGTGCCAGCAGTTACGGGGAGCGATCCTACGAGCAGTACTTC
CASSYGERSYEQYF
>TRBV11-3|once|TRBD1|TRBJ1-3
TGTGCCAGCAGCTCAGGACAGGGCCACTCTGGAAACACCATATATTTT
CASSSGQGHSGNTIYF
>TRBV27|.|TRBD1|TRBJ1-1
TGTGCCAGCAGTTTTAGCTGGACAGGTAAAGCTTTCTTT
CASSFSWTGKAFF
>TRBV28|.|.|TRBJ1-1
TGTGCCAGCAGTCGGAGGGTTCATGAAGCTTTCTTT
CASSRRVHEAFF
>TRBV19|.|.|TRBJ2-5
TGTGCCAGTAGTATTGGCGGGACCAATCAAGAGACCCAGTACTTC
CASSIGGTNQETQYF
>TRBV30|.|.|TRBJ1-2
TGTGCCTGGAGTCTTGGGGCAAGGTATGGCTACACCTTC
CAWSLGARYGYTF
>TRBV7-2|.|TRBD1|TRBJ1-2
TGTGCCAGCAGCTGGGACAGGGGAAGGTATGGCTACACCTTC
CASSWDRGRYGYTF
>TRBV5-8|.|.|TRBJ1-3
TGTGCCAGCAGCTCCGGACAGAGTCTGACCCTGACTGGAAACACCATATATTTT
CASSSGQSLTLTGNTIYF
>TRBV28|.|TRBD1|TRBJ1-1
TGTGCCAGCAGGACAGGGCTGAACACTGAAGCTTTCTTT
CASRTGLNTEAFF
>TRBV6-1|.|.|TRBJ2-3
TGTGCCAGCAGTGACGTGGGCAGAAGGGGCACAGATACGCAGTATTTT
CASSDVGRRGTDTQYF
>TRBV12-3/TRBV12-4|.|.|TRBJ2-7
TGTGCCAGCAGTTTAAGCGTATACGAGCAGTACTTC
CASSLSVYEQYF
>TRBV12-1|once|.|TRBJ1-2
TGTGCCAGCAGCGGCGGACAGGGATTAGCCTACACCTTC
CASSGGQGLAYTF
>TRBV19|.|.|TRBJ2-7
TGTGCCAGTAAAAATACCCCCAGGTCCTACGAGCAGTACTTC
CASKNTPRSYEQYF
>TRBV27|.|.|TRBJ1-1
TGTGCCAGCAGTACAGGGCTGAACACTGAAGCTTTCTTT
CASSTGLNTEAFF
>TRBV7-2|.|.|TRBJ2-6
TGTGCCAGCAGCTTAGAGAGAGTGCAAGGGGCCAACGTCCTGACTTTC
CASSLERVQGANVLTF
>TRBV2|.|TRBD2|TRBJ2-3
TGTGCCAGATACGACTACGAGCGGGGCCCAGATACGCAGTATTTT
CARYDYERGPDTQYF
>TRBV6-5|.|.|TRBJ2-2
TGTGCCGCGGGGCGAGCCGGGGAGCTGTTTTTT
CAAGRAGELFF
>TRBV6-1|.|TRBD1|TRBJ1-4
TGTGCCAGCAGTGAAGGACAGGGGGCTGAAAAACTGTTTTTT
CASSEGQGAEKLFF
>TRBV29-1|.|.|TRBJ1-5
TGCAGCGTGGGGACGGAGTACAATCAGCCCCAGCATTTT
CSVGTEYNQPQHF
>TRBV20-1|.|.|TRBJ1-1
TGCAGTGCTAGGCCCATCACTGAAGCTTTCTTT
CSARPITEAFF